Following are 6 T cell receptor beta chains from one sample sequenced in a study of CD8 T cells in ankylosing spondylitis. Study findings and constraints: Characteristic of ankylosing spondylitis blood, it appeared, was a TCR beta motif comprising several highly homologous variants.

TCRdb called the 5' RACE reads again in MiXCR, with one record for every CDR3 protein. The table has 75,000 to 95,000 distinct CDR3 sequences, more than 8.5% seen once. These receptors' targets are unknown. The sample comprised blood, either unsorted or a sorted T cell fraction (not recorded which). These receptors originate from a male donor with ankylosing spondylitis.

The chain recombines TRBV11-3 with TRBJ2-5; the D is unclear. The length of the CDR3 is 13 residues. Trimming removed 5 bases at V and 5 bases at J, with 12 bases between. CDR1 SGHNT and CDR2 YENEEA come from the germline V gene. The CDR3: CASSDDVRETQYF. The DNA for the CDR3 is TGTGCCAGCAGCGACGACGTCCGCGAGACCCAGTACTTC.

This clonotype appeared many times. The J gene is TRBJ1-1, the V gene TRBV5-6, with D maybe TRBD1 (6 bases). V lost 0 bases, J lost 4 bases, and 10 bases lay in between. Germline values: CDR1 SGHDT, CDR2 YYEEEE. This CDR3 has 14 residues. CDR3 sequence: CASSLDRESTEAFF. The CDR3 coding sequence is TGTGCCAGCAGCTTGGACAGGGAGAGCACTGAAGCTTTCTTT.

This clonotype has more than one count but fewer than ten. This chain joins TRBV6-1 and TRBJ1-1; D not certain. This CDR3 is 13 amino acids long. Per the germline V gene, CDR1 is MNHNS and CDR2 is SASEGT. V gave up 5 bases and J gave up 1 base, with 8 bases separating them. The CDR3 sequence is CASSPRENTEAFF. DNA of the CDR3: TGTGCCAGCAGTCCGAGGGAGAACACTGAAGCTTTCTTT.

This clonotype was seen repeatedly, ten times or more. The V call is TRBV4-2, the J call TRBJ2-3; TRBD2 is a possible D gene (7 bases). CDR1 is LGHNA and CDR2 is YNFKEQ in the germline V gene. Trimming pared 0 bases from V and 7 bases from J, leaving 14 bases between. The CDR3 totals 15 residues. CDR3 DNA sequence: TGTGCCAGCAGCCAAGAGGAAGGGGGGGGATATACGCAGTATTTT. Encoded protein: CASSQEEGGGYTQYF.

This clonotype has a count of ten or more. For the CDR3, the DNA is TGTGCCAGCAGCGTAGCTCCAGGGGGCGGTCAGCCCCAGCATTTT. Protein: CASSVAPGGGQPQHF. The chain recombines TRBV9 with TRBJ1-5; 8 nucleotides match TRBD1. The junction had 5 bases not matched to a gene; V was cut back by 0 bases and J by 6 bases. The CDR3 has 15 residues. Germline V gene lookup returns CDR1 SGDLS and CDR2 YYNGEE. The full variable domain, with the rest looked up from reference TRBV9 and TRBJ1-5, is DSGVTQTPKHLITATGQRVTLRCSPRSGDLSVYWYQQSLDQGLQFLIQYYNGEERAKGNILERFSAQQFPDLHSELNLSSLELGDSALYFCASSVAPGGGQPQHFGDGTRLSIL.

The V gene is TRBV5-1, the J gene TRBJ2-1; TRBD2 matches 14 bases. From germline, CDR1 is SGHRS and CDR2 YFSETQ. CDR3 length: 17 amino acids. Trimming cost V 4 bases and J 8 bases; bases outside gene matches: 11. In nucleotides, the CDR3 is TGCGCCAGCAGCCCCGGGACTAGCGGGAGCCTGGGGGATGAGCAGTTCTTC. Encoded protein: CASSPGTSGSLGDEQFF.